The subject of this entry is one T cell receptor beta chain. J lost 5 bases, V lost 0 bases, and 9 bases had no gene match. Germline values: CDR1 SGDLS, CDR2 YYNGEE. The CDR3 runs 16 residues. Original data processing: It was from reference gene primer amplification that nucleated cell counts were estimated. Sequencing used immunoSEQ multiplex PCR; TCRdb keeps in-frame clones, though not all of them. D and trimming were read from the DNA, whereas the V and J calls and clone size are those reported in that table. The sample includes hundreds of thousands of clones, approximately 86% of them seen just once. The sample belongs to a study of blood T cell repertoires in COVID-19. Participants were aged roughly 18 to 89 years, lived in roughly 23 US areas, and enrolled virtually. Cohort placement rested on clinical history that participants reported themselves. Recovery among Cohort 3 donors was established by two negative PCRs, clearance, or symptom resolution.

The chain joins TRBV9 to TRBJ2-5, with 8 positions matching TRBD2. The specimen was PBMCs or T cells enriched from blood (not recorded which). The receptor was derived from a woman under 30 who had recovered from COVID-19. The CDR3 loop is CASSVGSSGSAETQYF. Written as DNA, the CDR3 is TGTGCCAGCAGCGTAGGATCCAGCGGGAGTGCCGAGACCCAGTACTTC.